This T cell receptor beta chain was sequenced for a study of cytomegalovirus exposure and HLA in healthy donors. Primers: 60 Vbeta forward and 13 Jbeta reverse. Produced via immunoSEQ multiplex PCR; TCRdb's table is partial and in-frame only. The sample contains about 120,000 clones, 6.5% to 9.5% of which appear only once. The study's findings and limits: The records held CMV serostatus as the only immune exposure information. A later analysis found TCR association rates differed by HLA locus, highest for DRB1 and lowest for HLA-C. The study carried out a later analysis of TCR beta sequences. It associated 15,000 to 20,000 of them with specific HLA alleles at a false discovery rate of 0.05.

Only a few counts were recorded for this clone. Its antigen remains unidentified. Sequencing input: PBMCs. The clonotype was recovered from a woman aged 40-49 years in good health and CMV-seropositive.

The CDR3 loop is CASRVTQAGEQYF. The DNA of the CDR3 is TGTGCCAGCAGGGTAACCCAGGCGGGAGAGCAGTACTTC. The chain recombines TRBV6-1 with TRBJ2-7, with D possibly TRBD2 on 6 matching bases. The CDR3 sequence is 13 residues long. V shed 6 bases and J shed 7 bases, with 16 bases lying between them. CDR1 and CDR2 (germline): MNHNS, SASEGT.